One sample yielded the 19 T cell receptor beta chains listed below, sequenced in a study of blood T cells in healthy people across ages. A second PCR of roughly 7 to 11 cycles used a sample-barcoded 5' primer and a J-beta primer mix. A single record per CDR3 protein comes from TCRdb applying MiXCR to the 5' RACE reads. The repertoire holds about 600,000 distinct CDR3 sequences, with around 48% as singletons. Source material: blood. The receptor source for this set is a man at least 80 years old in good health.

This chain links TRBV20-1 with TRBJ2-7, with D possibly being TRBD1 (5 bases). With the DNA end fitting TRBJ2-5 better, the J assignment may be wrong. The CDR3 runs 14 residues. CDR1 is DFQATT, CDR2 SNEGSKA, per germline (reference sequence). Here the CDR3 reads CSARDAQAGETQYF. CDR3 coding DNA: TGCAGTGCTAGAGATGCACAGGCCGGCGAGACCCAGTACTTC.

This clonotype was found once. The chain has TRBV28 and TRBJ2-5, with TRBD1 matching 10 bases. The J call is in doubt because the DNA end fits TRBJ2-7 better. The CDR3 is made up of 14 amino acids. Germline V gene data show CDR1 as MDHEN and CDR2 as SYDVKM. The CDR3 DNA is TGTGCCAGCAGTTATAGGGGGACAGGGGCCGAGCAGTACTTC. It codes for CASSYRGTGAEQYF.

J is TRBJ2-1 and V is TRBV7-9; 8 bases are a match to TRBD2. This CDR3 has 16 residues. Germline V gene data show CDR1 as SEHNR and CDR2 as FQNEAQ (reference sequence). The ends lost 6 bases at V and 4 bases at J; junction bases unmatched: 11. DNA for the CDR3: TGTGCCAGCAGGCGAAGAGCCGGGGGGGCGTACAATGAGCAGTTCTTC. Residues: CASRRRAGGAYNEQFF.

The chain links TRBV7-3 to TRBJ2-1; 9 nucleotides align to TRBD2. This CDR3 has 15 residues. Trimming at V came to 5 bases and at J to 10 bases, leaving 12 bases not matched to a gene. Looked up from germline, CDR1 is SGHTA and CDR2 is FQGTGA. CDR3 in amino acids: CASSPRLADLGEQFF. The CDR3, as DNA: TGTGCCAGCAGCCCCAGACTAGCGGATCTTGGAGAGCAGTTCTTC.

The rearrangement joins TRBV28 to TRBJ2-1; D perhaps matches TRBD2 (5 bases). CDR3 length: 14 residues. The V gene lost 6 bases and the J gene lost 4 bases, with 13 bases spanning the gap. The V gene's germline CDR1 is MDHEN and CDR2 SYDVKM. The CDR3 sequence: CASSPKAGYNEQFF. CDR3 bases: TGTGCCAGCAGCCCAAAGGCGGGTTACAATGAGCAGTTCTTC.

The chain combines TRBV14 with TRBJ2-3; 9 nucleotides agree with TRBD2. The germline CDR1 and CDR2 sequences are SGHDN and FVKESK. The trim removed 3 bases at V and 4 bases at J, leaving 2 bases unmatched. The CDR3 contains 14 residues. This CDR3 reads CASSQASGADTQYF. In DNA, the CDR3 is TGTGCCAGCAGCCAGGCTAGCGGGGCAGATACGCAGTATTTT.

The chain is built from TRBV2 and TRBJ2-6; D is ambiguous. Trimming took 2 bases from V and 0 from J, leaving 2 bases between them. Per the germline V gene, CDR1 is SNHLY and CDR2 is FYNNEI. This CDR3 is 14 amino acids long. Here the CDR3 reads CASSEFSGANVLTF. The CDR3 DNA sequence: TGTGCCAGCAGTGAATTCTCTGGGGCCAACGTCCTGACTTTC.

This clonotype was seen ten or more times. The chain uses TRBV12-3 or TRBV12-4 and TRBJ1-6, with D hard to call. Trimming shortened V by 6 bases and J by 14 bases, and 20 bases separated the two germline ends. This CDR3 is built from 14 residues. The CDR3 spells CASSKTRFGSTLHF. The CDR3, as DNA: TGTGCCAGCAGCAAAACCCGGTTCGGCTCGACCCTCCACTTT.

The DNA for the CDR3 is TGCGCCAGCAGCTTGGATGGACAGGGAGCTAACTATGGCTACACCTTC. It specifies CASSLDGQGANYGYTF. The J gene is TRBJ1-2, the V gene TRBV5-1; 8 bases fit TRBD1. Looked up from germline, CDR1 is SGHRS and CDR2 is YFSETQ. The CDR3 is 16 amino acids. Trimming took 0 bases from V and 0 from J; bases not matched to a gene: 4.

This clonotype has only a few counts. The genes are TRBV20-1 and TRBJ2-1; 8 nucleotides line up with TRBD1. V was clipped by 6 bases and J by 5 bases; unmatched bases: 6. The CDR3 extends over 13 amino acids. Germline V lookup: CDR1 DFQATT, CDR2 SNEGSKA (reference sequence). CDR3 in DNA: TGCAGTGCCGTGACAGGGGAACACAATGAGCAGTTCTTC. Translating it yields CSAVTGEHNEQFF.

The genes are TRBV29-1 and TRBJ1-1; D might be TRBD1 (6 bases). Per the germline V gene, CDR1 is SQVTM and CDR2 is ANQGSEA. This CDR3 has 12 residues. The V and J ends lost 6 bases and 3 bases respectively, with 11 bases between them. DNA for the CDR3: TGCAGCGTACTACAGGGCTACACTGAAGCTTTCTTT. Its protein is CSVLQGYTEAFF.

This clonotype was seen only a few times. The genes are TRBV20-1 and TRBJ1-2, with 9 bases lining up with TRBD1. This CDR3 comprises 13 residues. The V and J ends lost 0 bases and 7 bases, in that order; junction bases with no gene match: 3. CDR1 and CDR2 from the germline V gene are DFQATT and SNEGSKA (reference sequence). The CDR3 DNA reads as TGCAGTGCTAGAGAGGGACAGGGCCGTGGCTACACCTTC. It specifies CSAREGQGRGYTF.

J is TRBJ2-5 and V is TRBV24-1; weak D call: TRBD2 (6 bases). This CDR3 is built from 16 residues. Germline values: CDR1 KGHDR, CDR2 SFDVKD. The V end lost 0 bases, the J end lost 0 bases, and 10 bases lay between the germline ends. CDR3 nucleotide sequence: TGTGCCACCAGTGATTTGGGCAGGGAGGACCAAGAGACCCAGTACTTC. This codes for CATSDLGREDQETQYF.

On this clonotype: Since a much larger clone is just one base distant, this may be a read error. CDR3 region: CASRQLGTGRLGYTF. DNA for the CDR3: TGTGCCAGCAGGCAGTTAGGGACAGGGAGGCTTGGCTACACCTTC. The chain joins TRBV6-6 to TRBJ1-2; 9 nucleotides align to TRBD1. The junction had 12 bases not matched to a gene; V was cut back by 6 bases and J by 7 bases. The CDR3 covers 15 residues. Germline CDR1 reads MNHNY; CDR2 reads SVGAGI (reference sequence).

In DNA, the CDR3 is TGTGCCAGCAGCTTCACAGGACAGGGCTACGAGCAGTACTTC. This sequence encodes CASSFTGQGYEQYF. The chain uses TRBV7-3 and TRBJ2-4, with 8 bases that match TRBD1. The J call could be wrong; TRBJ2-7 is a better fit for the DNA end. This CDR3 spans 14 amino acids. From germline, CDR1 is SGHTA and CDR2 FQGTGA.

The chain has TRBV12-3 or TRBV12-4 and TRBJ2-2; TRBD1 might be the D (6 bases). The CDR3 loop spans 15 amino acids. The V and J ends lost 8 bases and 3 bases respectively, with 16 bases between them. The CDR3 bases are TGTGCCAGCGGCCCTAGGGGGAAGGACACCGGGGAGCTGTTTTTT. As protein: CASGPRGKDTGELFF.

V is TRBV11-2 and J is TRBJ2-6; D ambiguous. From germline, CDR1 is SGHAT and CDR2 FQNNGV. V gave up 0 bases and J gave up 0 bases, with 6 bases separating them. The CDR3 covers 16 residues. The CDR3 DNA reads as TGTGCCAGCAGCTTAGATCTCTTCTCTGGGGCCAACGTCCTGACTTTC. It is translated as CASSLDLFSGANVLTF.

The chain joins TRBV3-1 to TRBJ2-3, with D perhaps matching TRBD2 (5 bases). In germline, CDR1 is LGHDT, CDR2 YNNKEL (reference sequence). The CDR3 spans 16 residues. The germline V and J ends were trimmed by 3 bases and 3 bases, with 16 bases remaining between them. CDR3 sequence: CASSHSGLARTDTQYF. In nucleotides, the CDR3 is TGTGCCAGCAGCCATTCGGGATTAGCGCGGACAGATACGCAGTATTTT.

The CDR3 coding sequence is TGCGCCAGCAGCTTGGTAACAGGTCAATGTTATGGCTACACCTTC. Protein: CASSLVTGQCYGYTF. The chain has TRBV5-1 and TRBJ1-2; possible D gene TRBD1, 5 bases. CDR3 length equals 15 residues. Germline V gene data show CDR1 as SGHRS and CDR2 as YFSETQ. V was trimmed by 0 bases and J by 5 bases, leaving 14 bases between them.